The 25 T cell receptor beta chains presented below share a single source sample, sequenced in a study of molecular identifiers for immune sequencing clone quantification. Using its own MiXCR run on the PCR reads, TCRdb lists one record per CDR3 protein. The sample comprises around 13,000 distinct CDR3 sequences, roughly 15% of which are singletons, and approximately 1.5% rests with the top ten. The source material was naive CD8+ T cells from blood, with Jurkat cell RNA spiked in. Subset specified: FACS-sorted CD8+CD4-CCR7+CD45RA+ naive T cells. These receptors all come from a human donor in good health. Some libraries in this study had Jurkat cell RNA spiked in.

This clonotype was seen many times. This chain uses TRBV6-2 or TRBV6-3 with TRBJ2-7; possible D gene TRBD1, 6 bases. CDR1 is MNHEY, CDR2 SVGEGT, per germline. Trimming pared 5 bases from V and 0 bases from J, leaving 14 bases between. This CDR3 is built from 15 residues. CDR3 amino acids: CASSIPGAYSYEQYF. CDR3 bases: TGTGCCAGCAGTATCCCAGGGGCCTACTCCTACGAGCAGTACTTC.

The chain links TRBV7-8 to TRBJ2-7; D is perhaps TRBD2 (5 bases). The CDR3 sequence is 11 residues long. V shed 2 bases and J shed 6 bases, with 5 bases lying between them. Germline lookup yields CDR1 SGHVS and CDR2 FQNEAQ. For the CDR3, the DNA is TGTGCCAGCAGCTTACTAGCCGAGCAGTACTTC. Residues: CASSLLAEQYF.

DNA of the CDR3: TGTGCCTGGAGTCTAGCGGACTCCTACGAGCAGTACTTC. Encoded protein: CAWSLADSYEQYF. V gene TRBV30 combines with J gene TRBJ2-7; 7 positions match TRBD2. This CDR3 has 13 residues. CDR1 and CDR2 from the germline V gene are GTSNPN and SVGIG (reference sequence). The junction had 1 base not matched to a gene; V was cut back by 2 bases and J by 0 bases.

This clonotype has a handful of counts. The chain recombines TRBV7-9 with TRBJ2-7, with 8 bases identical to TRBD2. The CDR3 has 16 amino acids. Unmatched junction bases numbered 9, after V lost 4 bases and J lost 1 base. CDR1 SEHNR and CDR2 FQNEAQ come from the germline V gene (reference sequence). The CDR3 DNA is TGTGCCAGCAGCTATATGGAGGCGGGAGGATCCTACGAGCAGTACTTC. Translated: CASSYMEAGGSYEQYF.

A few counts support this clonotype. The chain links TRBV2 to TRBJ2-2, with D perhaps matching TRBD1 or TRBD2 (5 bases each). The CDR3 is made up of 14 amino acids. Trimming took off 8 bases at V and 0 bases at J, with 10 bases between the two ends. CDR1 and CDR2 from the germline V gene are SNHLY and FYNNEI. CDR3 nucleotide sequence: TGTGCCAGCGCCCTGGGGGCGAACACCGGGGAGCTGTTTTTT. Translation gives CASALGANTGELFF.

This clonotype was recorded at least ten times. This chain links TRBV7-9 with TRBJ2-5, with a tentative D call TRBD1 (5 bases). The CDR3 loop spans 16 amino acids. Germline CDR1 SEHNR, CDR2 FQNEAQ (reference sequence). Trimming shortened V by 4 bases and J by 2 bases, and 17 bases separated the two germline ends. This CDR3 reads CASSSPFGAIQETQYF. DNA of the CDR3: TGTGCCAGCAGCTCCCCCTTTGGGGCTATTCAAGAGACCCAGTACTTC.

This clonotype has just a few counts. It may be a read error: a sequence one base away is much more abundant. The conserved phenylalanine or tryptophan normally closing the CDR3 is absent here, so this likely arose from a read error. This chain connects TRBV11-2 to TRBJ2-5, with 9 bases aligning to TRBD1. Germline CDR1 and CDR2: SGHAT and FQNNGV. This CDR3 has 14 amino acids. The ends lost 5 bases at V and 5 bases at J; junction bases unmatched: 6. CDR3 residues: CASSNTGGVETQYS. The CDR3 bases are TGTGCCAGCAGCAATACAGGGGGCGTTGAGACCCAGTACTCC.

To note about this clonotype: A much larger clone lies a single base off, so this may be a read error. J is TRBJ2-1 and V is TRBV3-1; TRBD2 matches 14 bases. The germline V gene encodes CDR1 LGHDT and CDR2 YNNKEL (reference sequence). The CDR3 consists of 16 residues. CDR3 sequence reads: CANSPGLAGVGNEQFF. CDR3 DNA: TGTGCCAACAGCCCGGGACTAGCGGGAGTTGGGAATGAGCAGTTCTTC.

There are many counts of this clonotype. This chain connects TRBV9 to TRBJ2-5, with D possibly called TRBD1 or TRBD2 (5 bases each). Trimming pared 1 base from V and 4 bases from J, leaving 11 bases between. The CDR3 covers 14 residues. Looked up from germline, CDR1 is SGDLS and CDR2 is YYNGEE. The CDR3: CASSVSGGAETQYF. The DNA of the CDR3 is TGTGCCAGCAGCGTAAGTGGGGGAGCAGAGACCCAGTACTTC.

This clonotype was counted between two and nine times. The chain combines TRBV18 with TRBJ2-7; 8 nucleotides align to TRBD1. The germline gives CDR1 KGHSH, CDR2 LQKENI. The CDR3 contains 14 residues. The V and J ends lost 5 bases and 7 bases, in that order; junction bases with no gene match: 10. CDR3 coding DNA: TGTGCCAGCTCATCGACAGGGGCCGGATGGGAGCAGTACTTC. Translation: CASSSTGAGWEQYF.

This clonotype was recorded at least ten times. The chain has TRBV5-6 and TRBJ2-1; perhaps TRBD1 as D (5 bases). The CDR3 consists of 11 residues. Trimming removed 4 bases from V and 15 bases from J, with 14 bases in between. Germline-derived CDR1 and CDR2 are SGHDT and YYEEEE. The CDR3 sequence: CASSLGVIRFF. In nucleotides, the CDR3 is TGTGCCAGCAGCCTAGGGGTTATCCGGTTCTTC. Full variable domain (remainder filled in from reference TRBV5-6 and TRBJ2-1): DAGVTQSPTHLIKTRGQQVTLRCSPKSGHDTVSWYQQALGQGPQFIFQYYEEEERQRGNFPDRFSGHQFPNYSSELNVNALLLGDSALYLCASSLGVIRFFGPGTRLTVL.

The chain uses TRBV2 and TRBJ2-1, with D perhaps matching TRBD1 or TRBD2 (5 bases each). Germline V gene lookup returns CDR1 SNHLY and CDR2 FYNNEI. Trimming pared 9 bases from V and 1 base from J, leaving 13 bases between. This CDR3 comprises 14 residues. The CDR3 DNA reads TGTGCCAGGGGGGACGCTGAGTCCTACAATGAGCAGTTCTTC. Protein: CARGDAESYNEQFF.

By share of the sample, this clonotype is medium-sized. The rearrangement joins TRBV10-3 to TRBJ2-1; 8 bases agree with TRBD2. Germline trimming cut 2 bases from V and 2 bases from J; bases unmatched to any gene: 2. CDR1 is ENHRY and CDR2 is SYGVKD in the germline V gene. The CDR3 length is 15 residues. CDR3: CAISEISGAYNEQFF. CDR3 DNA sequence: TGTGCCATCAGTGAGATTAGCGGGGCCTACAATGAGCAGTTCTTC.

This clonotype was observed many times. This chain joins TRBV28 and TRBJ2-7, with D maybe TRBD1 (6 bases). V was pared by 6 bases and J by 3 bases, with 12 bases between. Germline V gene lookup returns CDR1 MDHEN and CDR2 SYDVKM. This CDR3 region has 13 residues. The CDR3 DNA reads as TGTGCCAGCAGGGGTTGGACAGACTACGAGCAGTACTTC. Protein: CASRGWTDYEQYF.

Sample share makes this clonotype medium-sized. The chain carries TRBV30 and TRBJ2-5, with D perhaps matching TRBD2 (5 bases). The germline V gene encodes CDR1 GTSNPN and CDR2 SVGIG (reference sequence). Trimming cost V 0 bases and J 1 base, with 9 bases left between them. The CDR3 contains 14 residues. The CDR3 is CAWSVVSGQETQYF. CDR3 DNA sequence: TGTGCCTGGAGTGTGGTCAGCGGCCAAGAGACCCAGTACTTC. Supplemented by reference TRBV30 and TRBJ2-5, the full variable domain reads SQTIHQWPATLVQPVGSPLSLECTVEGTSNPNLYWYRQAAGRGLQLLFYSVGIGQISSEVPQNLSASRPQDRQFILSSKKLLLSDSGFYLCAWSVVSGQETQYFGPGTRLLVL.

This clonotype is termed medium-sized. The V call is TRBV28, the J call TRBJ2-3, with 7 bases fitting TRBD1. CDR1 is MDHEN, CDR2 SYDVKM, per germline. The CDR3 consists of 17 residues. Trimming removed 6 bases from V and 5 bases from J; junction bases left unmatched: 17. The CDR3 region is CASSQITGDRWGDTQYF. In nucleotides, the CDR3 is TGTGCCAGCAGCCAAATCACCGGGGACAGATGGGGAGATACGCAGTATTTT.

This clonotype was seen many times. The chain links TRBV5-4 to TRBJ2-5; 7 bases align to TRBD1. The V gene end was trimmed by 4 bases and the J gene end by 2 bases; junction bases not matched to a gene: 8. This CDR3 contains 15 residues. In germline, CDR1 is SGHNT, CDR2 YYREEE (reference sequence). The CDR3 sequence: CASSGRQGDQETQYF. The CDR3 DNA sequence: TGTGCCAGCAGCGGTCGACAGGGCGATCAAGAGACCCAGTACTTC.

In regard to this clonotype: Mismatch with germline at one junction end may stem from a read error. CDR3 coding DNA: TGCGCCAGCAGCCAAGAATCTAGCAGCTCCCACAATGAGCAGTTCTTC. Translated: CASSQESSSSHNEQFF. The rearrangement links TRBV4-1 to TRBJ2-1, with D maybe TRBD2 (5 bases). In germline, CDR1 is MGHRA, CDR2 YSYEKL. This CDR3 comprises 16 residues.

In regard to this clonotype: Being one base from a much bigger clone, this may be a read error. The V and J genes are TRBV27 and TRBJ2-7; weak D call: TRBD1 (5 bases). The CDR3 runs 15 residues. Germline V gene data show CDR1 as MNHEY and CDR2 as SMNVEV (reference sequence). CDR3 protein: CVSSLYQGTSYEQYF. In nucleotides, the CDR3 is TGTGTCAGCAGTTTATACCAGGGCACTTCCTACGAGCAGTACTTC.

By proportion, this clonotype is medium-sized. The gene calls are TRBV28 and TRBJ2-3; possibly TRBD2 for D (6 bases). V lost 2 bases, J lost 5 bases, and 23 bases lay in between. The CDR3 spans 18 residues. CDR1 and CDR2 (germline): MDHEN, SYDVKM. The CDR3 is CASSLKVRGGPVLDTQYF. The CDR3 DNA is TGTGCCAGCAGTTTAAAGGTCCGGGGAGGCCCTGTTTTAGATACGCAGTATTTT. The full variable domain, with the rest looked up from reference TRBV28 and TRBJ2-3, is DVKVTQSSRYLVKRTGEKVFLECVQDMDHENMFWYRQDPGLGLRLIYFSYDVKMKEKGDIPEGYSVSREKKERFSLILESASTNQTSMYLCASSLKVRGGPVLDTQYFGPGTRLTVL.

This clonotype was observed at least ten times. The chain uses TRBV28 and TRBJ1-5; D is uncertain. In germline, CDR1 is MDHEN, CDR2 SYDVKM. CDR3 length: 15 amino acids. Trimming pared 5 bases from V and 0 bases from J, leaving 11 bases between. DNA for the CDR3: TGTGCCAGCAGTCCCATTAGGGTTAGCAATCAGCCCCAGCATTTT. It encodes CASSPIRVSNQPQHF.

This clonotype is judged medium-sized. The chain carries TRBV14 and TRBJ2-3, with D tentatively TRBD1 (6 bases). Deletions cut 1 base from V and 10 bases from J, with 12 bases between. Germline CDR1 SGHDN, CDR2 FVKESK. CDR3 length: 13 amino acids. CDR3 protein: CASSQVIPGAQYF. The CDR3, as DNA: TGTGCCAGCAGCCAAGTTATACCAGGGGCGCAGTATTTT.

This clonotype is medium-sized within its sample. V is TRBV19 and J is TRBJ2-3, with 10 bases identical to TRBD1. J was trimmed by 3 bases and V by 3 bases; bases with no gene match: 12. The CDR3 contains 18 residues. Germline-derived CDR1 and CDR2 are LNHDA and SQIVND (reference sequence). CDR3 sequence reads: CASSITPRDRGGTDTQYF. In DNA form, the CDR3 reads TGTGCCAGTAGTATTACCCCTCGGGACAGGGGAGGAACAGATACGCAGTATTTT.

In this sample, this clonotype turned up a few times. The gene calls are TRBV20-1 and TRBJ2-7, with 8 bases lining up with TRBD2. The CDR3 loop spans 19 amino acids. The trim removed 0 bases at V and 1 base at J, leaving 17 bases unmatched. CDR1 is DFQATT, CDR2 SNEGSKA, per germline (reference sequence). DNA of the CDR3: TGCAGTGCTAGAGATTTCCATAACTCGGGAGGGGATCGGTCCTACGAGCAGTACTTC. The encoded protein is CSARDFHNSGGDRSYEQYF.

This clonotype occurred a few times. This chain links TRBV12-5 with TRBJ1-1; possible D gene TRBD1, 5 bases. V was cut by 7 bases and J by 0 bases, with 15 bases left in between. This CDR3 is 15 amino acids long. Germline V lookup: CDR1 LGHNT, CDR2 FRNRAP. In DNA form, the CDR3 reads TGTGCTAGTGCTGGGTCGGAGACAGTGAACACTGAAGCTTTCTTT. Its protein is CASAGSETVNTEAFF.